Each of the 30 T cell receptor beta chains below was sequenced from the same sample in a study of T cell responses to AZD1222 COVID-19 vaccine. Clones were sequenced by immunoSEQ multiplex PCR, and TCRdb holds only the in-frame ones, with some missing. Found here are about 180,000 clones, 80% to 90% of them singletons; the top ten hold 7.7%. Sequenced material: peripheral blood, taken on day 0 of AZD1222 vaccination. Every receptor here comes from an adult in good health.

V usage is TRBV4-3 and J usage is TRBJ1-2, with D uncertain. The germline gives CDR1 LGHNA, CDR2 YSLEER. Trimming took 0 bases from V and 8 from J, leaving 19 bases between them. The CDR3 runs to 16 residues. The CDR3 DNA sequence: TGCGCCAGCAGCCAAGATTTTTCGGCCAGGCTGGGCGGCTACACCTTC. The encoded protein is CASSQDFSARLGGYTF.

The chain joins TRBV7-6 to TRBJ1-5; D is unclear. CDR3 length equals 17 residues. Germline CDR1 is SGHVS and CDR2 is FNYEAQ. V was pared by 6 bases and J by 6 bases, with 24 bases between. CDR3 nucleotides: TGTGCCAGCAGGATAGAGGGAGGAACTGGGATCGGTCAGCCCCAGCATTTT. It yields the protein CASRIEGGTGIGQPQHF.

J is TRBJ1-6 and V is TRBV2; no definite D call. V lost 7 bases to trimming and J lost 5 bases, with 12 bases between them. CDR1 is SNHLY and CDR2 is FYNNEI in the germline V gene. The CDR3 covers 14 residues. CDR3 amino acids: CASTAGRHNSPLHF. CDR3 in DNA: TGTGCCAGCACAGCCGGGAGGCATAATTCACCCCTCCACTTT.

This chain links TRBV7-9 with TRBJ1-5; D gene ambiguous. V dropped 5 bases and J dropped 2 bases, with 10 bases sitting between them. Germline assignment: CDR1 SEHNR and CDR2 FQNEAQ (reference sequence). This CDR3 has 14 residues. CDR3 loop: CASSPRTGNQPQHF. The DNA for the CDR3 is TGTGCCAGCAGCCCTCGGACGGGCAATCAGCCCCAGCATTTT.

The rearrangement joins TRBV27 to TRBJ1-5, with D hard to call. Trimming shortened V by 2 bases and J by 3 bases, and 11 bases separated the two germline ends. The germline CDR1 and CDR2 sequences are MNHEY and SMNVEV (reference sequence). This CDR3 contains 15 residues. Here the CDR3 DNA reads TGTGCCAGCAGTTTAACGGGCTGGTCCAATCAGCCCCAGCATTTT. It yields the protein CASSLTGWSNQPQHF.

V gene TRBV4-2 combines with J gene TRBJ2-7; D is uncertain. CDR1 and CDR2 (germline): LGHNA, YNFKEQ. V shed 2 bases and J shed 5 bases, with 7 bases lying between them. This CDR3 is built from 12 residues. The CDR3 protein is CASSQQVHEQYF. CDR3 DNA: TGTGCCAGCAGCCAACAGGTCCACGAGCAGTACTTC.

The chain carries TRBV7-9 and TRBJ2-7; 8 bases are a match to TRBD2. V shed 2 bases and J 5 bases; nucleotides not matched to a gene: 8. Germline assignment: CDR1 SEHNR and CDR2 FQNEAQ (reference sequence). This CDR3 spans 15 amino acids. The CDR3 bases are TGTGCCAGCAGCTTAACGGTAGCGGGGTTGCACGAGCAGTACTTC. Translated, it gives CASSLTVAGLHEQYF.

V gene TRBV5-4 combines with J gene TRBJ2-7; the D call may be TRBD1 or TRBD2 (5 bases each). This CDR3 spans 13 amino acids. Germline V gene sequence: CDR1 SGHNT, CDR2 YYREEE (reference sequence). The germline V and J ends were trimmed by 1 base and 5 bases, with 10 bases remaining between them. The CDR3 coding sequence is TGTGCCAGCAGCTTGACCGGGACGGACGAGCAGTACTTC. This gives the protein CASSLTGTDEQYF.

As DNA, the CDR3 is TGTGCCTGGAGTGTAAGGGGAAGGGGCGGTGAAGCTTTCTTT. This translates into CAWSVRGRGGEAFF. This chain uses TRBV30 with TRBJ1-1, with D possibly being TRBD1 (5 bases). Per the germline V gene, CDR1 is GTSNPN and CDR2 is SVGIG (reference sequence). This CDR3 comprises 14 residues. V lost 0 bases and J lost 7, with 15 bases in between.

V is TRBV7-9 and J is TRBJ1-5; TRBD1 is a possible D gene (5 bases). The CDR3 length is 15 residues. Per the germline V gene, CDR1 is SEHNR and CDR2 is FQNEAQ (reference sequence). Trimming took 2 bases from V and 2 from J, leaving 10 bases between them. CDR3: CASSLQGLGNQPQHF. The DNA for the CDR3 is TGTGCCAGCAGCTTACAGGGATTAGGCAATCAGCCCCAGCATTTT.

V is TRBV28 and J is TRBJ1-2, with D possibly TRBD1 on 6 matching bases. The CDR3 runs to 15 residues. Trimming shortened V by 6 bases and J by 4 bases, and 18 bases separated the two germline ends. The germline CDR1 and CDR2 sequences are MDHEN and SYDVKM. The CDR3: CASSRSMTGGYGYTF. The CDR3 bases are TGTGCCAGCAGCCGATCTATGACAGGAGGCTATGGCTACACCTTC.

A single count supports this clone. The genes are TRBV2 and TRBJ1-4; D is unresolved. Germline CDR1 reads SNHLY; CDR2 reads FYNNEI. V was clipped by 7 bases and J by 0 bases, with 9 bases between them. The CDR3 loop spans 14 amino acids. CDR3 sequence (DNA): TGTGCCAGCATTTCCGATGCAACTAATGAAAAACTGTTTTTT. Translating it yields CASISDATNEKLFF.

The rearrangement uses TRBV7-9 and TRBJ2-7; the match to TRBD2 covers 7 bases. V shed 5 bases and J 2 bases; nucleotides not matched to a gene: 6. Germline CDR1 SEHNR, CDR2 FQNEAQ (reference sequence). The CDR3 length is 14 residues. Here the CDR3 reads CASSPPGGAYEQYF. The CDR3 DNA reads as TGTGCCAGCAGCCCCCCGGGGGGAGCCTACGAGCAGTACTTC.

The CDR3 DNA is TGTGCCACCAGCAGAGACGGCCTAAGCTCCTACAATGAGCAGTTCTTC. Amino acids: CATSRDGLSSYNEQFF. The chain combines TRBV15 with TRBJ2-1; no definite D call. Deletions cut 0 bases from V and 0 bases from J, with 9 bases between. The CDR3 contains 16 residues. Germline values: CDR1 LNHNV, CDR2 YYDKDF (reference sequence).

The chain combines TRBV2 with TRBJ1-4; D gene unclear. Per germline, CDR1 SNHLY and CDR2 FYNNEI. V was cut by 3 bases and J by 3 bases, with 14 bases left in between. The CDR3 length is 16 residues. The CDR3 sequence: CASSDRDVASNEKLFF. DNA for the CDR3: TGTGCCAGCAGTGACCGTGACGTCGCCTCTAATGAAAAACTGTTTTTT. Looking up the rest from reference TRBV2 and TRBJ1-4 gives the full variable domain: EPEVTQTPSHQVTQMGQEVILRCVPISNHLYFYWYRQILGQKVEFLVSFYNNEISEKSEIFDDQFSVERPDGSNFTLKIRSTKLEDSAMYFCASSDRDVASNEKLFFGSGTQLSVL.

This clone was seen just once. J is TRBJ1-5 and V is TRBV15, with D tentatively TRBD1 (5 bases). V lost 1 base and J 1 base, leaving 14 bases between the germline ends. Germline CDR1 is LNHNV and CDR2 is YYDKDF (reference sequence). CDR3 length equals 17 residues. The CDR3 bases are TGTGCCACCAGCAGAGCATCGGACATCAAGAGCAATCAGCCCCAGCATTTT. It encodes CATSRASDIKSNQPQHF.

CDR3 sequence reads: CASSYSSGGGTDTQYF. The CDR3 DNA reads TGTGCCAGCAGTTACTCGAGCGGGGGAGGCACAGATACGCAGTATTTT. The chain carries TRBV6-2 or TRBV6-3 and TRBJ2-3, with 8 bases identical to TRBD2. The CDR3 is made up of 16 amino acids. Germline trimming cut 0 bases from V and 1 base from J; bases unmatched to any gene: 3. Germline CDR1 and CDR2: MNHEY and SVGEGT.

The CDR3 nucleotides are TGTGCCAGCGCCCTAAGGGGGGCCGTCTTCAATGAGCAGTTCTTC. This codes for CASALRGAVFNEQFF. V is TRBV5-4 and J is TRBJ2-1; D possibly matches TRBD1 or TRBD2 (6 bases each). The V end lost 7 bases, the J end lost 6 bases, and 20 bases lay between the germline ends. This CDR3 region has 15 residues. Germline V lookup: CDR1 SGHNT, CDR2 YYREEE (reference sequence).

A few counts support this clone. J is TRBJ2-7 and V is TRBV27, with D possibly matching TRBD1 (5 bases). CDR3 length equals 13 residues. Per germline, CDR1 MNHEY and CDR2 SMNVEV (reference sequence). Trimming cost V 6 bases and J 4 bases, with 13 bases left between them. CDR3 DNA: TGTGCCAGCAGCAAACAGGTCCAATACGAGCAGTACTTC. Protein product: CASSKQVQYEQYF.

The V call is TRBV6-6, the J call TRBJ1-2, with TRBD1 matching 8 bases. J lost 0 bases, V lost 5 bases, and 11 bases had no gene match. This CDR3 region has 17 residues. In germline, CDR1 is MNHNY, CDR2 SVGAGI (reference sequence). The CDR3 bases are TGTGCCAGCAGTCCCGGACAGGGAGTAGCCTCTAACTATGGCTACACCTTC. It codes for CASSPGQGVASNYGYTF.

This chain joins TRBV29-1 and TRBJ2-1, with 13 bases matching TRBD2. Trimming at V came to 7 bases and at J to 3 bases, leaving 12 bases not matched to a gene. The CDR3 covers 17 residues. From germline, CDR1 is SQVTM and CDR2 ANQGSEA. The CDR3 region has the DNA TGCAGCGGCTCCTTCGGACTAGCGGGGGTTGGCTACAATGAGCAGTTCTTC. This encodes CSGSFGLAGVGYNEQFF.

The chain uses TRBV2 and TRBJ1-5; tentatively, D is TRBD1 (5 bases). From germline, CDR1 is SNHLY and CDR2 FYNNEI. The CDR3 contains 15 residues. The V end was cut by 6 bases, the J end by 0 bases, with 12 bases between. The CDR3 here is CASREQEYSNQPQHF. As DNA, the CDR3 is TGTGCCAGCAGAGAACAGGAATATAGCAATCAGCCCCAGCATTTT.

The V call is TRBV7-8, the J call TRBJ1-3; D remains unclear. This CDR3 is 19 amino acids long. The germline V gene encodes CDR1 SGHVS and CDR2 FQNEAQ. Trimming removed 0 bases at V and 1 base at J, with 19 bases between. CDR3 in DNA: TGTGCCAGCAGCTTAGCGCATGGATCCGGCCTCTTGTCTGGAAACACCATATATTTT. It yields the protein CASSLAHGSGLLSGNTIYF.

V is TRBV18 and J is TRBJ2-3; D is uncertain. With 2 bases removed from V and 0 bases from J, the gap between germline ends came to 3 bases. Per the germline V gene, CDR1 is KGHSH and CDR2 is LQKENI. The CDR3 loop spans 13 amino acids. The CDR3 sequence: CASSPYSTDTQYF. In DNA, the CDR3 is TGTGCCAGCTCACCATATAGCACAGATACGCAGTATTTT.

The chain is built from TRBV19 and TRBJ2-7, with D tentatively TRBD2 (5 bases). The CDR3 sequence is 17 residues long. From germline, CDR1 is LNHDA and CDR2 SQIVND (reference sequence). V lost 0 bases and J lost 3, with 18 bases in between. CDR3 in DNA: TGTGCCAGTAGTATAGATTCGTTCGGGGTTGGCAACTACGAGCAGTACTTC. Its translation: CASSIDSFGVGNYEQYF. The full variable domain, rest sourced from reference TRBV19 and TRBJ2-7, is DGGITQSPKYLFRKEGQNVTLSCEQNLNHDAMYWYRQDPGQGLRLIYYSQIVNDFQKGDIAEGYSVSREKKESFPLTVTSAQKNPTAFYLCASSIDSFGVGNYEQYFGPGTRLTVT.

This rearrangement joins TRBV2 to TRBJ1-1, with TRBD1 identical over 8 bases. The CDR3 is made up of 15 amino acids. V trimming: 3 bases; J trimming: 2 bases; junction bases outside the gene matches: 5. CDR1 and CDR2 from the germline V gene are SNHLY and FYNNEI. The CDR3 loop reads CASSDGTGQNTEAFF. CDR3 bases: TGTGCCAGCAGTGATGGGACAGGACAAAACACTGAAGCTTTCTTT.

The chain combines TRBV24-1 with TRBJ2-7; 8 nucleotides agree with TRBD1. Per germline, CDR1 KGHDR and CDR2 SFDVKD. The V segment lost 4 bases and the J segment 3 bases; nucleotides outside the gene matches: 7. The CDR3 spans 15 residues. CDR3 region: CATSDADREVYEQYF. The CDR3 nucleotides are TGTGCCACCAGTGACGCGGACAGGGAGGTCTACGAGCAGTACTTC.

This clone was seen a handful of times. V usage is TRBV19 and J usage is TRBJ1-5; perhaps TRBD1 as D (5 bases). This CDR3 comprises 15 residues. The germline V and J ends were trimmed by 1 base and 2 bases, with 9 bases remaining between them. CDR1 and CDR2 from the germline V gene are LNHDA and SQIVND (reference sequence). Here the CDR3 DNA reads TGTGCCAGTAGTATAGGTAAAGGGGGCAATCAGCCCCAGCATTTT. Translating gives CASSIGKGGNQPQHF.

The rearrangement uses TRBV14 and TRBJ1-2; D is possibly TRBD1 (6 bases). V gave up 6 bases and J gave up 2 bases, with 10 bases separating them. Germline assignment: CDR1 SGHDN and CDR2 FVKESK. The CDR3 is made up of 13 amino acids. The CDR3 is CASSPGVNYGYTF. The CDR3 DNA reads TGTGCCAGCAGTCCAGGGGTCAACTATGGCTACACCTTC.

This chain joins TRBV6-5 and TRBJ1-4; 9 nucleotides align to TRBD1. The CDR3 runs 15 residues. J lost 8 bases, V lost 7 bases, and 11 bases had no gene match. CDR1 is MNHEY, CDR2 SVGAGI, per germline. The chain's CDR3 is CASTRGGTGTEKLFF. For the CDR3, the DNA is TGTGCCAGCACCCGGGGAGGGACAGGGACAGAAAAACTGTTTTTT.